The rows below give T cell receptor beta chains drawn from one sample of a study of T cell changes during pregnancy in multiple sclerosis. TCRdb's copy holds only in-frame clones and misses some; the assay was immunoSEQ multiplex PCR. The sample yields approximately 63,000 clones, approximately 92% seen once. The sample in question was peripheral blood, obtained in the third trimester of pregnancy. The receptors originated from a female donor in good health, enrolled as a control in a pregnancy study. Both conserved end residues are part of each CDR3. The order of the fields is clone size, J gene, D gene, V gene, CDR3 protein, CDR3 DNA. The D gene is left open where the match is weak. Expanded clones are given a class, and other clones once, few, many or no size at all.

clone_size: NA
j_call: TRBJ2-3
d_call: NA
v_call: TRBV15
cdr3_aa: CATSPRYRNTQYF
cdr3_nt: TGTGCCACCAGCCCCCGCTACCGTAATACGCAGTATTTT

clone_size: NA
j_call: TRBJ2-7
d_call: NA
v_call: TRBV29-1
cdr3_aa: CSVATLTFTYEQYF
cdr3_nt: TGCAGCGTTGCTACACTGACTTTTACCTACGAGCAGTACTTC

clone_size: NA
j_call: TRBJ2-7
d_call: NA
v_call: TRBV12-5
cdr3_aa: CASGAEPGILSYEQYF
cdr3_nt: TGTGCTAGTGGGGCCGAACCCGGGATTCTATCCTACGAGCAGTACTTC

clone_size: NA
j_call: TRBJ2-5
d_call: TRBD2
v_call: TRBV7-2
cdr3_aa: CASTPSGGGGETQYF
cdr3_nt: TGTGCCAGCACCCCTAGCGGGGGAGGTGGGGAGACCCAGTACTTC

clone_size: NA
j_call: TRBJ2-3
d_call: TRBD2
v_call: TRBV5-1
cdr3_aa: CASSPPGLAVTDTQYF
cdr3_nt: TGCGCCAGCAGCCCCCCGGGACTAGCGGTGACAGATACGCAGTATTTT

clone_size: NA
j_call: TRBJ1-2
d_call: TRBD1
v_call: TRBV5-4
cdr3_aa: CASSLPGTGLNYGYTF
cdr3_nt: TGTGCCAGCAGCTTGCCTGGGACAGGGCTGAACTATGGCTACACCTTC

clone_size: once
j_call: TRBJ2-7
d_call: NA
v_call: TRBV5-4
cdr3_aa: CASSPGLDDEQYF
cdr3_nt: TGTGCCAGCTCGCCCGGCCTAGATGACGAGCAGTACTTC

clone_size: NA
j_call: TRBJ2-3
d_call: NA
v_call: TRBV4-1
cdr3_aa: CASSPSRVADTQYF
cdr3_nt: TGCGCCAGCAGCCCCTCCCGGGTCGCAGATACGCAGTATTTT

clone_size: NA
j_call: TRBJ2-7
d_call: NA
v_call: TRBV6-1
cdr3_aa: CASSRTGPYEQYF
cdr3_nt: TGTGCCAGCAGCAGAACAGGTCCCTACGAGCAGTACTTC

clone_size: NA
j_call: TRBJ1-2
d_call: NA
v_call: TRBV19
cdr3_aa: CASSIAGADGYTF
cdr3_nt: TGTGCCAGTAGTATAGCAGGGGCGGATGGCTACACCTTC

clone_size: NA
j_call: TRBJ1-4
d_call: NA
v_call: TRBV18
cdr3_aa: CASSPDSGGEKLFF
cdr3_nt: TGTGCCAGCTCACCGGATTCGGGGGGTGAAAAACTGTTTTTT